This T cell receptor (beta chain) originates from a study of T cell responses to AZD1222 COVID-19 vaccine. On this clone: What it binds is not known.

This CDR3 region has 16 residues. Germline-derived CDR1 and CDR2 are ENHRY and SYGVKD. With 3 bases removed from V and 4 bases from J, the gap between germline ends came to 15 bases. Overall study findings and caveats: Most donors were white British and more were female, and clonal diversity was possibly underestimated. Per reports, nearly half of all spike-specific TCRs target regions that are unmutated in variants. Spike-wide vaccine-associated CD4 TCRs dominated at 160-218 and 743-854. Only six or seven AZD1222 recipients tested seropositive at baseline.

Assay used: immunoSEQ multiplex PCR; TCRdb lists only in-frame clones, some missing. The profile shows under 150,000 clones, more than 75% of them singletons. The TCR originated in an adult in good health. The genes are TRBV10-3 and TRBJ2-2, with a tentative D call TRBD2 (6 bases). The source was peripheral blood, collected on day 0 of MenACWY control vaccination. CDR3 sequence (DNA): TGTGCCATCAGTGACTGGGCAGGAGGGAGCACCGGGGAGCTGTTTTTT. This translates into CAISDWAGGSTGELFF.